These 19 T cell receptor beta chains originate from one sample sequenced in a study of technical replicates of blood from a handful of donors. Repertoires were generated with immunoSEQ multiplex PCR, while TCRdb's copy carries only in-frame clones and drops some. The repertoire holds some 70,000 clones, with about nine tenths as singletons. Sample: T cells isolated from PBMCs. These TCRs come from a human donor in good health.

V and J are TRBV10-2 and TRBJ1-4, with D maybe TRBD1 (6 bases). This CDR3 has 15 amino acids. Germline V gene sequence: CDR1 WSHSY, CDR2 SAAADI. Trimming took 6 bases from V and 8 from J, leaving 19 bases between them. CDR3 DNA sequence: TGCGCCAGCAGGTCAGAACAGGGCCTGGAAGAAAAACTGTTTTTT. Amino acid sequence: CASRSEQGLEEKLFF.

Remarks on this clone: Germline is not matched at one junction end, which may reflect a read error. The rearrangement joins TRBV7-7 to TRBJ2-3; TRBD2 aligns across 11 bases. Germline assignment: CDR1 SSHAT and CDR2 FNYEAQ (reference sequence). The CDR3 extends over 16 amino acids. The CDR3: CASSVRTSGFTDTQYF. The CDR3 DNA follows: TGTGCTAGCAGCGTAAGGACTAGCGGGTTCACAGATACGCAGTATTTT.

In its sample, this clone was seen once. This chain connects TRBV6-5 to TRBJ2-2, with D possibly being TRBD1 (6 bases). V was trimmed by 2 bases and J by 8 bases, leaving 18 bases between them. The CDR3 extends over 16 amino acids. The germline V gene has CDR1 MNHEY and CDR2 SVGAGI. CDR3 sequence reads: CASSYRGQTVRGELFF. The CDR3 coding sequence is TGTGCCAGCAGTTACAGGGGACAAACGGTTAGAGGGGAGCTGTTTTTT.

This clone was seen a few times. The rearrangement joins TRBV27 to TRBJ2-3, with 11 bases matching TRBD2. V dropped 5 bases and J dropped 6; count of bases not matched to a gene: 7. This CDR3 has 15 residues. Per germline, CDR1 MNHEY and CDR2 SMNVEV (reference sequence). In nucleotides, the CDR3 is TGTGCCAGCAGTAAACTAGCGGGAGAGGGGGATACGCAGTATTTT. Translating it yields CASSKLAGEGDTQYF.

J is TRBJ2-7 and V is TRBV27; the D gene is possibly TRBD1 (6 bases). The V gene's germline CDR1 is MNHEY and CDR2 SMNVEV (reference sequence). The CDR3 totals 15 residues. The ends were cut back, 7 bases at V and 2 bases at J, with 18 bases in the middle. DNA for the CDR3: TGTGCCAGCAAAAGACAGGAACCGACCCCCTACGAGCAGTACTTC. This sequence encodes CASKRQEPTPYEQYF.

The chain is built from TRBV5-1 and TRBJ2-3; TRBD2 matches at 8 bases. Germline V lookup: CDR1 SGHRS, CDR2 YFSETQ. The CDR3 sequence is 14 residues long. V lost 4 bases to trimming and J lost 6 bases; unmatched junction nucleotides: 7. Here the CDR3 reads CASSRSGSADTQYF. Here the CDR3 DNA reads TGCGCCAGCAGCCGCAGCGGGAGTGCGGATACGCAGTATTTT.

This clone occurred once. CDR3 sequence (DNA): TGTGCCAGCAGCTTGGGAGGGGAAAAACTGTTTTTT. Residues: CASSLGGEKLFF. V gene TRBV7-9 combines with J gene TRBJ1-4, with D unresolved. This CDR3 is built from 12 residues. The V gene's germline CDR1 is SEHNR and CDR2 FQNEAQ (reference sequence). The germline V and J ends were trimmed by 3 bases and 8 bases, with 7 bases remaining between them.

This sequence joins TRBV6-5 and TRBJ2-1, with D unclear. V was clipped by 6 bases and J by 5 bases, with 14 bases between them. The CDR3 runs to 14 residues. The germline V gene encodes CDR1 MNHEY and CDR2 SVGAGI. DNA for the CDR3: TGTGCCAGCAGAATACAGAGATGGGACAATGAGCAGTTCTTC. Amino acid sequence: CASRIQRWDNEQFF.

The gene calls are TRBV27 and TRBJ1-5; TRBD1 agrees at 10 bases. J was trimmed by 4 bases and V by 5 bases; bases with no gene match: 26. The V gene's germline CDR1 is MNHEY and CDR2 SMNVEV (reference sequence). There are 22 residues in the CDR3. The CDR3 spells CASSPGTGENVPPTEGNQPQHF. The CDR3 DNA is TGTGCCAGCAGTCCCGGGACAGGGGAGAATGTCCCGCCAACGGAGGGTAATCAGCCCCAGCATTTT.

This chain connects TRBV27 to TRBJ1-5; no firm D call. CDR3 size: 14 residues. The V gene's germline CDR1 is MNHEY and CDR2 SMNVEV (reference sequence). V was cut by 1 base and J by 3 bases, with 7 bases left in between. CDR3: CASSLFSPNQPQHF. CDR3 in DNA: TGTGCCAGCAGTTTATTCTCCCCCAATCAGCCCCAGCATTTT.

Written as DNA, the CDR3 is TGTGCCAGTAGTATCGGGGGAAGCACAGATACGCAGTATTTT. Translation gives CASSIGGSTDTQYF. The chain recombines TRBV19 with TRBJ2-3; perhaps TRBD2 as D (6 bases). This CDR3 comprises 14 residues. Germline V gene data show CDR1 as LNHDA and CDR2 as SQIVND (reference sequence). V lost 3 bases and J lost 0, with 7 bases in between.

This chain uses TRBV29-1 with TRBJ2-2; D is uncertain. The CDR3 covers 12 residues. Trimming took 6 bases from V and 4 from J, leaving 9 bases between them. Per the germline V gene, CDR1 is SQVTM and CDR2 is ANQGSEA. The CDR3: CSVKRSTGELFF. As DNA, the CDR3 is TGCAGCGTAAAAAGGAGCACCGGGGAGCTGTTTTTT.

CDR3 region: CASSERRGIHEKLFF. The CDR3 nucleotides read TGTGCCAGCAGTGAGAGGAGGGGTATTCATGAAAAACTGTTTTTT. V gene TRBV6-1 combines with J gene TRBJ1-4; tentative D call: TRBD1 (5 bases). The germline gives CDR1 MNHNS, CDR2 SASEGT. V dropped 3 bases and J dropped 6 bases, with 14 bases sitting between them. CDR3 length equals 15 residues.

The chain employs TRBV7-9 and TRBJ2-5; D might be TRBD1 (5 bases). The CDR3 has 14 residues. Germline assignment: CDR1 SEHNR and CDR2 FQNEAQ (reference sequence). Between the trimmed V and J ends, which lost 3 bases and 4 bases, there was a span of 12 bases. Here the CDR3 DNA reads TGTGCCAGCAGCTTCGGCCGCCAGGGAGAGACCCAGTACTTC. Encoded protein: CASSFGRQGETQYF.

This chain joins TRBV11-2 and TRBJ2-1, with TRBD2 matching 7 bases. The CDR3 is 14 residues long. The V gene's germline CDR1 is SGHAT and CDR2 FQNNGV. J gave up 4 bases and V 5 bases, and 5 bases lay outside the gene matches. The CDR3 reads CASSPTSSYNEQFF. The CDR3 coding sequence is TGTGCCAGCAGCCCGACTAGCTCTTACAATGAGCAGTTCTTC.

The genes are TRBV7-6 and TRBJ1-1; no firm D call. Trimming cost V 3 bases and J 5 bases, with 10 bases left between them. Germline values: CDR1 SGHVS, CDR2 FNYEAQ. The CDR3 has 13 amino acids. The CDR3 is CASSFTQDTEAFF. The CDR3 nucleotides are TGTGCCAGCAGCTTCACTCAGGATACTGAAGCTTTCTTT. Full variable domain (missing parts from reference TRBV7-6 and TRBJ1-1): GAGVSQSPRYKVTKRGQDVALRCDPISGHVSLYWYRQALGQGPEFLTYFNYEAQQDKSGLPNDRFSAERPEGSISTLTIQRTEQRDSAMYRCASSFTQDTEAFFGQGTRLTVV.

The J gene is TRBJ1-3, the V gene TRBV19; D gene uncertain. CDR3 length: 13 residues. The germline gives CDR1 LNHDA, CDR2 SQIVND (reference sequence). V was pared by 6 bases and J by 0 bases, with 6 bases between. The CDR3 is CASRRASGNTIYF. CDR3 nucleotide sequence: TGTGCCAGTAGGAGGGCCTCTGGAAACACCATATATTTT.

This sequence joins TRBV5-1 and TRBJ2-2; perhaps TRBD1 as D (6 bases). Deletions cut 2 bases from V and 4 bases from J, with 9 bases between. Germline assignment: CDR1 SGHRS and CDR2 YFSETQ. The length of the CDR3 is 14 residues. The CDR3 loop is CASSLQGLTGELFF. The CDR3 DNA is TGCGCCAGCAGCTTACAGGGCCTCACCGGGGAGCTGTTTTTT.

This rearrangement joins TRBV9 to TRBJ2-2; a weak D match, TRBD1 (6 bases). Trimming stripped 0 bases from V and 4 bases from J, with 10 bases between. CDR1 is SGDLS and CDR2 is YYNGEE in the germline V gene. CDR3 length: 15 amino acids. The CDR3 DNA sequence: TGTGCCAGCAGCGTAGTGCAGGGGCCCACCGGGGAGCTGTTTTTT. This translates into CASSVVQGPTGELFF. The full variable domain, rest sourced from reference TRBV9 and TRBJ2-2, is DSGVTQTPKHLITATGQRVTLRCSPRSGDLSVYWYQQSLDQGLQFLIQYYNGEERAKGNILERFSAQQFPDLHSELNLSSLELGDSALYFCASSVVQGPTGELFFGEGSRLTVL.